Below, 23 T cell receptor beta chains from the same sample are listed, as sequenced in a study of Ad26.COV2.S vaccination and SARS-CoV-2 variants. Using immunoSEQ multiplex PCR, the repertoire was profiled, and TCRdb retains in-frame clones only, with some absent. The data show about half a million clones, 89% seen once. Regarding treatment: over 15 received Ad26.COV2.S at low or high dose, single or two shots; several received placebo; per-sample allocation not given. Sampling took place 63 days after the first vaccine or placebo injection. The material sequenced was peripheral blood, taken in a trial of Ad26.COV2.S vaccine versus placebo. These receptors were obtained from a person aged 18 to 59 who received the Ad26.COV2.S COVID-19 vaccine or a placebo.

This chain uses TRBV2 with TRBJ1-2; D is unclear. The CDR3 runs 12 residues. Germline loops: CDR1 SNHLY, CDR2 FYNNEI. Deletions cut 4 bases from V and 3 bases from J, with 6 bases between. CDR3 region: CASSVLYYGYTF. The CDR3 DNA follows: TGTGCCAGCAGTGTCTTGTACTATGGCTACACCTTC.

The chain carries TRBV19 and TRBJ1-2, with 7 bases identical to TRBD1. The CDR3 contains 13 residues. Germline trimming cut 5 bases from V and 12 bases from J; bases unmatched to any gene: 12. Germline CDR1 and CDR2: LNHDA and SQIVND (reference sequence). The CDR3 protein is CASSLTGPSGNTF. CDR3 DNA sequence: TGTGCCAGTAGTTTGACAGGGCCCAGCGGGAACACCTTC.

On this clone itself: Relative to the germline gene, one junction end is altered; a read error may explain this. J is TRBJ2-1 and V is TRBV7-8, with a tentative D call TRBD1 (6 bases). CDR3 length equals 12 residues. Germline V lookup: CDR1 SGHVS, CDR2 FQNEAQ. The CDR3 DNA reads as TGTGCCAGCAGCCCATTGGGGGCGAACGTCCTCTTC. Its translation is CASSPLGANVLF.

This chain connects TRBV4-3 to TRBJ2-2; unclear D gene. Germline V lookup: CDR1 LGHNA, CDR2 YSLEER. Trimming removed 2 bases from V and 3 bases from J, with 7 bases in between. The CDR3 runs to 14 residues. CDR3 protein: CASSQILHTGELFF. The CDR3, as DNA: TGCGCCAGCAGCCAAATATTGCACACCGGGGAGCTGTTTTTT.

The chain has TRBV5-1 and TRBJ1-1; TRBD1 matches 12 bases. From germline, CDR1 is SGHRS and CDR2 YFSETQ. CDR3 length equals 19 residues. The ends lost 0 bases at V and 6 bases at J; junction bases unmatched: 15. In nucleotides, the CDR3 is TGCGCCAGCAGCTTGGTCTCCGGGACAGGGGGCGCGGGACGGGCTGAAGCTTTCTTT. This gives the protein CASSLVSGTGGAGRAEAFF.

The chain has TRBV6-5 and TRBJ1-6, with D hard to call. V was cut by 0 bases and J by 2 bases, with 5 bases left in between. The CDR3 is 15 residues long. Germline CDR1 MNHEY, CDR2 SVGAGI. CDR3 amino acids: CASSYSSTYNSPLHF. In DNA, the CDR3 is TGTGCCAGCAGTTACTCTTCAACCTATAATTCACCCCTCCACTTT.

The rearrangement joins TRBV14 to TRBJ2-1; TRBD2 aligns across 14 bases. The CDR3 spans 17 residues. Germline trimming cut 6 bases from V and 10 bases from J; bases unmatched to any gene: 14. Germline V gene data show CDR1 as SGHDN and CDR2 as FVKESK. The CDR3 nucleotides are TGTGCCAGCAGTGATAGTGCTAGGACTAGCGGGAGGAACGAGCAGTTCTTC. Protein: CASSDSARTSGRNEQFF.

The CDR3, as DNA: TGCGCCAGCAGCCAAGAGAGGCAAGAGACCCAGTACTTC. Protein sequence: CASSQERQETQYF. The gene calls are TRBV4-1 and TRBJ2-5; D is unclear. Trimming shortened V by 0 bases and J by 2 bases, and 4 bases separated the two germline ends. Germline assignment: CDR1 MGHRA and CDR2 YSYEKL. The CDR3 length is 13 residues.

This chain links TRBV15 with TRBJ1-1; D possibly corresponds to TRBD1 (5 bases). The V end lost 5 bases, the J end lost 2 bases, and 12 bases lay between the germline ends. Germline CDR1 is LNHNV and CDR2 is YYDKDF (reference sequence). The CDR3 totals 14 residues. The chain's CDR3 is CATSPRGGNTEAFF. The CDR3 region has the DNA TGTGCCACCAGCCCACGGGGGGGTAACACTGAAGCTTTCTTT. Combining the CDR3 with reference TRBV15 and TRBJ1-1 gives the whole variable domain DAMVIQNPRYQVTQFGKPVTLSCSQTLNHNVMYWYQQKSSQAPKLLFHYYDKDFNNEADTPDNFQSRRPNTSFCFLDIRSPGLGDTAMYLCATSPRGGNTEAFFGQGTRLTVV.

The chain is built from TRBV4-1 and TRBJ1-2, with TRBD1 identical over 7 bases. Germline V gives CDR1 MGHRA, CDR2 YSYEKL. CDR3 length: 17 residues. The ends lost 0 bases at V and 6 bases at J; junction bases unmatched: 13. The CDR3 DNA is TGCGCCAGCAGCCAAGACCACACCCGGGACAGTTTTGATGGCTACACCTTC. Protein sequence: CASSQDHTRDSFDGYTF.

The chain recombines TRBV3-1 (or the pseudogene TRBV3-2) with TRBJ2-1, with 8 bases identical to TRBD2. Germline V lookup: CDR1 LGHDT, CDR2 YNNKEL (reference sequence). The CDR3 covers 16 residues. V lost 1 base and J lost 8; bases outside the gene matches: 10. CDR3 amino acids: CASSQAPPGGLDEQFF. The CDR3 DNA follows: TGTGCCAGCAGCCAAGCCCCTCCGGGAGGGCTGGATGAGCAGTTCTTC.

The chain recombines TRBV10-3 with TRBJ2-7, with D tentatively TRBD2 (5 bases). Trimming took 5 bases from V and 2 from J, leaving 10 bases between them. The CDR3 is 13 amino acids. CDR1 and CDR2 from the germline V gene are ENHRY and SYGVKD. Here the CDR3 DNA reads TGTGCCATCAGTATTGAGGGTGCCTACGAGCAGTACTTC. Encoded protein: CAISIEGAYEQYF.

The gene calls are TRBV25-1 and TRBJ2-7; the match to TRBD1 covers 8 bases. The V and J ends lost 2 bases and 6 bases, in that order; junction bases with no gene match: 9. The CDR3 loop spans 15 amino acids. Germline V gene lookup returns CDR1 MGHDK and CDR2 SYGVNS. CDR3 sequence: CASSEPGQGNREQYF. The CDR3 coding sequence is TGTGCCAGCAGTGAACCCGGACAGGGAAATCGCGAGCAGTACTTC.

V usage is TRBV7-6 and J usage is TRBJ1-1; D is possibly TRBD1 (5 bases). Germline V gene lookup returns CDR1 SGHVS and CDR2 FNYEAQ. Trimming stripped 4 bases from V and 0 bases from J, with 15 bases between. The CDR3 runs 16 residues. CDR3 region: CASSSVVGTMNTEAFF. The CDR3 coding sequence is TGTGCCAGCAGCTCAGTTGTAGGGACCATGAACACTGAAGCTTTCTTT.

This clone has just one count. This chain links TRBV15 with TRBJ2-3; D assignment may be TRBD1 or TRBD2 (6 bases each). This CDR3 has 15 amino acids. Between the trimmed V and J ends, which lost 5 bases and 0 bases, there was a span of 12 bases. Germline V CDR1 and CDR2: LNHNV, YYDKDF (reference sequence). The CDR3 DNA sequence: TGTGCCACCAGCTGGGGGGCAGGGAGCACAGATACGCAGTATTTT. Translating gives CATSWGAGSTDTQYF.

CDR3 sequence (DNA): TGCGCCAGCAGCTTGTTGCAGGGGTCCTACGAGCAGTACTTC. Translating it yields CASSLLQGSYEQYF. This chain links TRBV5-1 with TRBJ2-7; D is possibly TRBD1 (6 bases). V was trimmed by 1 base and J by 1 base, leaving 9 bases between them. The CDR3 loop spans 14 amino acids. CDR1 and CDR2 from the germline V gene are SGHRS and YFSETQ.

V gene TRBV18 combines with J gene TRBJ1-2, with D tentatively TRBD1 (5 bases). V was shortened by 2 bases and J by 4 bases, with 11 bases between the two germline ends. CDR3 size: 14 residues. Looked up from germline, CDR1 is KGHSH and CDR2 is LQKENI. CDR3 amino acids: CASSPGPGAYGYTF. As DNA, the CDR3 is TGTGCCAGCTCACCAGGGCCTGGGGCCTATGGCTACACCTTC.

The table lists this clone with a count of one. CDR3 nucleotide sequence: TGTGCCAGCAGCCGGGGACAGGCGCGCTCCTACGAGCAGTACTTC. It yields the protein CASSRGQARSYEQYF. The gene calls are TRBV7-2 and TRBJ2-7, with 8 bases that match TRBD1. Per the germline V gene, CDR1 is SGHTA and CDR2 is FQGNSA. V trimming: 5 bases; J trimming: 0 bases; junction bases outside the gene matches: 6. This CDR3 contains 15 residues.

The chain combines TRBV11-3 with TRBJ2-1; 8 bases are a match to TRBD1. In germline, CDR1 is SGHNT, CDR2 YENEEA. J gave up 1 base and V 5 bases, and 4 bases lay outside the gene matches. The CDR3 extends over 15 amino acids. This CDR3 is CASSPGQGSYNEQFF. In DNA form, the CDR3 reads TGTGCCAGCAGCCCCGGACAGGGTTCCTACAATGAGCAGTTCTTC. Looking up the rest from reference TRBV11-3 and TRBJ2-1 gives the full variable domain: EAGVVQSPRYKIIEKKQPVAFWCNPISGHNTLYWYLQNLGQGPELLIRYENEEAVDDSQLPKDRFSAERLKGVDSTLKIQPAELGDSAVYLCASSPGQGSYNEQFFGPGTRLTVL.

The genes are TRBV2 and TRBJ1-2; TRBD1 might be the D (6 bases). This CDR3 region has 14 residues. Between the trimmed V and J ends, which lost 3 bases and 4 bases, there was a span of 12 bases. Germline loops: CDR1 SNHLY, CDR2 FYNNEI. The CDR3 bases are TGTGCCAGCAGTGATGTAAGGGGGATCTATGGCTACACCTTC. Residues: CASSDVRGIYGYTF.

This chain connects TRBV19 to TRBJ2-1; maybe TRBD2 (8 bases). The CDR3 loop spans 16 amino acids. CDR1 LNHDA and CDR2 SQIVND come from the germline V gene (reference sequence). The V end was cut by 6 bases, the J end by 8 bases, with 23 bases between. CDR3 region: CASRRDSVTSVYEQFF. CDR3 DNA sequence: TGTGCCAGTAGGAGGGACAGCGTGACTAGCGTTTATGAGCAGTTCTTC.

This clone was seen just once. This chain links TRBV28 with TRBJ2-7; D gene unclear. V dropped 7 bases and J dropped 0 bases, with 16 bases sitting between them. CDR3 length equals 15 residues. Germline V gene lookup returns CDR1 MDHEN and CDR2 SYDVKM. CDR3 amino acids: CASTQSLQFSYEQYF. In DNA, the CDR3 is TGTGCCAGCACCCAGAGCCTGCAATTCTCCTACGAGCAGTACTTC.

This clone has only one observation. Other DNA sequences in the sample encode the same CDR3. The rearrangement uses TRBV7-9 and TRBJ2-5; D gene ambiguous. V lost 1 base and J lost 5, with 8 bases in between. CDR3 length: 13 amino acids. Germline CDR1 reads SEHNR; CDR2 reads FQNEAQ (reference sequence). CDR3 in DNA: TGTGCCAGCAGCTTAGGTGGAATCGAGACCCAGTACTTC. As protein: CASSLGGIETQYF.